The sequence of this T cell receptor beta chain was determined in a study of shared clonotypes between healthy human individuals. Background on the study: The composition of the donors was a couple of women and a few men aged 18 to 49.

The CDR3 length is 15 residues. The germline gives CDR1 SGHRS, CDR2 YFSETQ. V lost 1 base and J lost 1; bases outside the gene matches: 2. Every donor, a Caucasian adult, lived in Nashville, Tennessee. Sequencing was at deep level. Several immunoSEQ plates held equal portions of the genomic DNA taken from each subset. Data came from immunoSEQ multiplex PCR; TCRdb stores just in-frame clones and leaves some out. The repertoire has about 520,000 clones, 70% to 80% of them found once; the top ten carry 9.5% to 15%. This TCR was sampled from a middle-aged woman in good health. Some clones in this sample may be carry-over from other donors' samples. V gene TRBV5-1 combines with J gene TRBJ1-1, with 9 positions matching TRBD1. Sequenced material: PBMCs. CDR3 residues: CASSLSTGGNTEAFF. CDR3 bases: TGCGCCAGCAGCTTGTCGACAGGGGGGAACACTGAAGCTTTCTTT.